The present T cell receptor beta chain was sequenced within a study of CD4 and CD8 cells across lung adenocarcinoma regions. This clonotype is deemed large. The J segment lost 3 bases and the V segment lost 4 bases, leaving 3 bases of the junction unmatched. In germline, CDR1 is WNHNN, CDR2 SYGVQD (reference sequence). The CDR3 contains 14 residues. MiXCR was run by TCRdb on the PCR reads, yielding one entry per CDR3 protein. The sample lists about 20,000 distinct CDR3 sequences, approximately 50% occurring once. The source is a female donor with lung adenocarcinoma. The CD4 and CD8 labels of this study may be unreliable. The rearrangement joins TRBV10-1 to TRBJ2-5, with 9 bases matching TRBD2. The specimen sequenced was CD8+ T cells from the center of a lung tumor. The CDR3 loop reads CASSGGRAEETQYF. The DNA for the CDR3 is TGCGCCAGCAGTGGCGGGAGGGCCGAAGAGACCCAGTACTTC.